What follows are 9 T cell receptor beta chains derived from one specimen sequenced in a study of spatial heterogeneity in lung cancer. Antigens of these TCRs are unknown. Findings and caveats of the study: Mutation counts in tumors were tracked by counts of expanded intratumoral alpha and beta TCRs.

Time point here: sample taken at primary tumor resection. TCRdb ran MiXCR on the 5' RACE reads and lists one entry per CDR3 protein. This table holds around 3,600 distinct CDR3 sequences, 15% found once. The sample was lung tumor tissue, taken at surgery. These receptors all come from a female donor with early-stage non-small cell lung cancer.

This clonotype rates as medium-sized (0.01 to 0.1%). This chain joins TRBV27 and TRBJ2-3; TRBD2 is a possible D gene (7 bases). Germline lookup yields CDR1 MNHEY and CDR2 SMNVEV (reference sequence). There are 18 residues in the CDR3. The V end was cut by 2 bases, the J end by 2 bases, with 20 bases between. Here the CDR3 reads CASSLRIGGQGATDTQYF. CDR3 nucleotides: TGTGCCAGCAGTTTAAGGATCGGGGGGCAGGGTGCCACAGATACGCAGTATTTT.

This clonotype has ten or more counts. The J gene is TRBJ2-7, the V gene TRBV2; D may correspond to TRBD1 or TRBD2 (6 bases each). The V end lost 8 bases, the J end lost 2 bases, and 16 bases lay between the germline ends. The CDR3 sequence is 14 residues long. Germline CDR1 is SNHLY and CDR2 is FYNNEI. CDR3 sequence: CASRNREATYEQYF. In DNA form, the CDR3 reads TGTGCCAGCCGAAACAGGGAGGCCACCTACGAGCAGTACTTC.

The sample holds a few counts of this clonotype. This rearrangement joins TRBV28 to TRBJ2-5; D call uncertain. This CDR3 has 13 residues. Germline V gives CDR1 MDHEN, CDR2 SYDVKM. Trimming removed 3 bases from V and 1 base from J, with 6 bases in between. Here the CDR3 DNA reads TGTGCCAGCAGTTTCCGGGCCCAAGAGACCCAGTACTTC. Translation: CASSFRAQETQYF.

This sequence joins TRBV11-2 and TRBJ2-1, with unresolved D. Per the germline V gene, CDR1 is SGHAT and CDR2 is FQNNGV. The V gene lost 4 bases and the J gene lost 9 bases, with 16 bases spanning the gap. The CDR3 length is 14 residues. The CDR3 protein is CASSSVQWGGEQFF. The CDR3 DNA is TGTGCCAGCAGCTCAGTTCAGTGGGGTGGTGAGCAGTTCTTC.

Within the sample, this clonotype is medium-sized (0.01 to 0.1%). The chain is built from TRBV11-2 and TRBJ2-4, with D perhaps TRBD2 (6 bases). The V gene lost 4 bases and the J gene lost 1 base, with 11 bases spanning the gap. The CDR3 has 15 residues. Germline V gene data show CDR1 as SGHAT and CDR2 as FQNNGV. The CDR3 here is CASSSLRGAKNIQYF. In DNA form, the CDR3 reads TGTGCCAGCAGCTCCCTACGGGGGGCCAAAAACATTCAGTACTTC.

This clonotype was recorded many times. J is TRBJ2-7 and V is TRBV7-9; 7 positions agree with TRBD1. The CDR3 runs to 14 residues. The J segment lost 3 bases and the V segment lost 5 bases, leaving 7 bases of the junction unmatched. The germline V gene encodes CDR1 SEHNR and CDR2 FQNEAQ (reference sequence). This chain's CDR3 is CASSHDRANYEQYF. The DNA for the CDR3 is TGTGCCAGCAGCCACGACAGGGCGAACTACGAGCAGTACTTC.

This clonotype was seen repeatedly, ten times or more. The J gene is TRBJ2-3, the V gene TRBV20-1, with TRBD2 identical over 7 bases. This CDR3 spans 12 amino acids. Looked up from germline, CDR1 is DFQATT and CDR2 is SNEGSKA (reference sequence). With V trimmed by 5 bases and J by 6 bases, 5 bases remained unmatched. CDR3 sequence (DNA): TGCAGTGCTGTCGGGCGGGGGGATACGCAGTATTTT. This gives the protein CSAVGRGDTQYF.

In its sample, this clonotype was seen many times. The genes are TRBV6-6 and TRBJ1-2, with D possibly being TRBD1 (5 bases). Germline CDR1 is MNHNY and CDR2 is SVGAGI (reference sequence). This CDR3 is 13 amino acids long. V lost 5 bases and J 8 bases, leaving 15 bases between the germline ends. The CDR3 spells CASSPGRQEGYTF. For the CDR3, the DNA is TGTGCCAGCAGTCCGGGACGGCAGGAAGGCTACACCTTC.

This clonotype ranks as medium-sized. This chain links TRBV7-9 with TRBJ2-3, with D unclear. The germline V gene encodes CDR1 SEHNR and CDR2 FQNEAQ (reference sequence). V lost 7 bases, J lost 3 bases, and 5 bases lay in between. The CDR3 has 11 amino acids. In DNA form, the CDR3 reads TGTGCCAGCACCACTACAGATACGCAGTATTTT. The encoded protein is CASTTTDTQYF. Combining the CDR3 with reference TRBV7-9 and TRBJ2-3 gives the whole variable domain DTGVSQNPRHKITKRGQNVTFRCDPISEHNRLYWYRQTLGQGPEFLTYFQNEAQLEKSRLLSDRFSAERPKGSFSTLEIQRTEQGDSAMYLCASTTTDTQYFGPGTRLTVL.